This T cell receptor beta chain was obtained from a study of blood T cell repertoires in COVID-19. Sequenced by immunoSEQ multiplex PCR; TCRdb stores in-frame clones only, minus some. In the table there are roughly 250,000 clones, about 82% of which are singletons. Germline-derived CDR1 and CDR2 are KGHSH and LQKENI. V lost 6 bases and J lost 1, with 10 bases in between. This CDR3 comprises 14 residues. A remark on this clone: Other DNA sequences of this sample code for an identical CDR3.

Sequencing used PBMCs or T cells enriched from blood (not recorded which). This clonotype was sampled from a woman aged 50 to 65 who had recovered from COVID-19. The J gene is TRBJ1-3, the V gene TRBV18; possible D gene TRBD1, 6 bases. The CDR3 nucleotides are TGTGCCAGCTCTCAACAGGGATCTGGAAACACCATATATTTT. Translated, it gives CASSQQGSGNTIYF.